This TCR beta chain was recorded in a study of blood T cell repertoires in COVID-19. Study information: T cells, B-cell-depleted T cells, or PBMCs provided the cDNA or gDNA that served as material.

CDR3 length: 14 amino acids. In germline, CDR1 is SNHLY, CDR2 FYNNEI. The V end lost 4 bases, the J end lost 3 bases, and 10 bases lay between the germline ends. As originally analysed: Estimation of nucleated cell counts relied on the amplification of reference gene primers. Repertoires were generated with immunoSEQ multiplex PCR, while TCRdb's copy carries only in-frame clones and drops some. V and J calls and clone size are copied from that table; D and trimming were computed from the DNA. The repertoire holds approximately 250,000 clones, with around 84% as singletons. Sequencing used peripheral blood. V is TRBV2 and J is TRBJ1-5; D ambiguous. This clonotype originated in a woman aged 35 to 49 who had recovered from COVID-19. For the CDR3, the DNA is TGTGCCAGCAGTGCCCACAGTTCCAATCAGCCCCAGCATTTT. Translation: CASSAHSSNQPQHF.